The 32 T cell receptor beta chains below were found in one sample sequenced in a study of human T cells and chemical hapten exposure. The time point here: healthy volunteer bleed at 6 weeks. Unseparated into fractions, whole blood served as the source from which total RNA was extracted. TCRdb itself ran the RACE reads through MiXCR, one entry per CDR3 protein. The sample records about 65,000 distinct CDR3 sequences, around 6.1% being singletons. Sequenced: whole blood. These receptors were obtained from a female donor in good health. Some clones in this sample may be carry-over from other donors' samples.

This clonotype was seen many times. This chain uses TRBV29-1 with TRBJ2-6, with D uncertain. From germline, CDR1 is SQVTM and CDR2 ANQGSEA. The CDR3 extends over 15 amino acids. V was trimmed by 3 bases and J by 0 bases, leaving 9 bases between them. The CDR3 sequence: CSVDDESSGANVLTF. The CDR3 DNA reads as TGCAGCGTTGATGACGAGAGCTCTGGGGCCAACGTCCTGACTTTC.

This clonotype came up many times. This chain uses TRBV7-8 with TRBJ1-5; TRBD1 aligns across 12 bases. The length of the CDR3 is 18 residues. Germline CDR1 SGHVS, CDR2 FQNEAQ. The V gene end was trimmed by 1 base and the J gene end by 7 bases; junction bases not matched to a gene: 11. The chain's CDR3 is CASSLGVRDRGLGQPQHF. The CDR3 bases are TGTGCCAGCAGCTTAGGCGTCCGGGACAGGGGGCTGGGACAGCCCCAGCATTTT.

This clonotype was detected ten times or more. This rearrangement joins TRBV6-5 to TRBJ2-3; D may be TRBD2 (6 bases). The CDR3 runs to 17 residues. V was clipped by 5 bases and J by 4 bases, with 22 bases between them. Germline assignment: CDR1 MNHEY and CDR2 SVGAGI. This CDR3 is CASSPNMDYFTPDTQYF. The CDR3 DNA reads as TGTGCCAGCAGTCCGAATATGGACTACTTCACACCAGATACGCAGTATTTT.

This clonotype was detected a few times. One end of the junction does not line up with germline, which may come from a read error. V usage is TRBV12-5 and J usage is TRBJ2-1; TRBD2 agrees at 10 bases. Germline V gene lookup returns CDR1 LGHNT and CDR2 FRNRAP. CDR3 length: 13 amino acids. CDR3 in amino acids: CASGLAAGGPLNF. The CDR3 DNA sequence: TGTGCTAGTGGTTTGGCAGCGGGAGGGCCCTTAAATTTC.

The gene calls are TRBV20-1 and TRBJ2-6; 7 bases are shared with TRBD2. Germline CDR1 and CDR2: DFQATT and SNEGSKA (reference sequence). The CDR3 covers 17 residues. Trimming at V came to 2 bases and at J to 0 bases, leaving 7 bases not matched to a gene. CDR3 nucleotide sequence: TGCAGTGCTAGATTCCTAGCGGTACTCTCTGGGGCCAACGTCCTGACTTTC. Translation gives CSARFLAVLSGANVLTF.

This clonotype came up many times. The rearrangement uses TRBV29-1 and TRBJ2-3; 11 positions match TRBD2. The CDR3 runs 18 residues. The ends lost 3 bases at V and 2 bases at J; junction bases unmatched: 13. Germline-derived CDR1 and CDR2 are SQVTM and ANQGSEA. The CDR3 is CSVEWDSPSGRSTDTQYF. CDR3 DNA: TGCAGCGTTGAGTGGGACAGCCCTAGCGGGAGGTCCACAGATACGCAGTATTTT.

This clonotype was recorded at least ten times. The chain links TRBV10-3 to TRBJ2-7, with 10 positions matching TRBD1. V lost 7 bases, J lost 5 bases, and 5 bases stayed unmatched. Germline values: CDR1 ENHRY, CDR2 SYGVKD. CDR3 length: 13 residues. In DNA, the CDR3 is TGTGCCATCAAACCGACAGGGGGCAACGAGCAGTACTTC. Translating gives CAIKPTGGNEQYF.

The genes are TRBV20-1 and TRBJ1-1; D is ambiguous. Per germline, CDR1 DFQATT and CDR2 SNEGSKA (reference sequence). This CDR3 has 13 amino acids. V was shortened by 2 bases and J by 4 bases, with 11 bases between the two germline ends. CDR3 in amino acids: CSARTGPGTEAFF. In nucleotides, the CDR3 is TGCAGTGCTAGAACGGGCCCGGGCACTGAAGCTTTCTTT.

This clonotype was observed at least ten times. This chain links TRBV20-1 with TRBJ2-7; 7 bases match TRBD2. CDR3 size: 14 residues. The germline gives CDR1 DFQATT, CDR2 SNEGSKA (reference sequence). The junction had 7 bases not matched to a gene; V was cut back by 5 bases and J by 0 bases. CDR3 sequence reads: CSARPGGNSYEQYF. As DNA, the CDR3 is TGCAGTGCTCGCCCCGGGGGGAACTCCTACGAGCAGTACTTC.

This clonotype was seen a few times. J is TRBJ2-3 and V is TRBV30; the D is unclear. This CDR3 comprises 13 residues. Germline V gene data show CDR1 as GTSNPN and CDR2 as SVGIG (reference sequence). V was pared by 4 bases and J by 4 bases, with 12 bases between. The chain's CDR3 is CAWKAMGADTQYF. As DNA, the CDR3 is TGTGCCTGGAAGGCCATGGGCGCAGATACGCAGTATTTT.

This clonotype was recorded at least ten times. This chain connects TRBV20-1 to TRBJ2-3, with unresolved D. CDR1 and CDR2 (germline): DFQATT, SNEGSKA (reference sequence). V dropped 6 bases and J dropped 2 bases, with 12 bases sitting between them. The CDR3 length is 13 residues. In DNA, the CDR3 is TGCAGTGCCACCTTTCAACCCACAGATACGCAGTATTTT. It specifies CSATFQPTDTQYF.

The rearrangement joins TRBV7-2 to TRBJ2-1; D possibly corresponds to TRBD2 (6 bases). The V end was cut by 1 base, the J end by 7 bases, with 8 bases between. The CDR3 contains 13 residues. Germline loops: CDR1 SGHTA, CDR2 FQGNSA. The CDR3 protein is CASSLVRENEQFF. The CDR3, as DNA: TGTGCCAGCAGCTTAGTTCGGGAGAATGAGCAGTTCTTC.

As regards this clonotype: Just one base apart from a much larger clone, this may be a read error. This chain joins TRBV7-9 and TRBJ2-1, with 8 bases matching TRBD2. Germline V gene sequence: CDR1 SEHNR, CDR2 FQNEAQ (reference sequence). The CDR3 is made up of 15 amino acids. Here the CDR3 reads CVSSLAAGGVGEQFF. CDR3 DNA sequence: TGTGTCAGCAGCTTAGCCGCGGGAGGAGTGGGTGAGCAGTTCTTC. The full variable domain, its missing parts supplied by reference TRBV7-9 and TRBJ2-1, is DTGVSQNPRHKITKRGQNVTFRCDPISEHNRLYWYRQTLGQGPEFLTYFQNEAQLEKSRLLSDRFSAERPKGSFSTLEIQRTEQGDSAMYLCVSSLAAGGVGEQFFGPGTRLTVL.

This clonotype occurred a few times. The CDR3 protein is CASSPRGSGSYEQYF. The CDR3 region has the DNA TGTGCCAGCAGCCCCCGGGGTAGCGGGAGTTACGAGCAGTACTTC. The chain is built from TRBV14 and TRBJ2-7; 9 bases align to TRBD2. V lost 4 bases and J lost 4; bases outside the gene matches: 8. CDR1 is SGHDN, CDR2 FVKESK, per germline. The length of the CDR3 is 15 residues.

The rearrangement uses TRBV5-1 and TRBJ1-1, with a tentative D call TRBD1 (6 bases). The CDR3 is 15 residues long. Germline V gene lookup returns CDR1 SGHRS and CDR2 YFSETQ. V lost 1 base to trimming and J lost 4 bases, with 14 bases between them. The CDR3 reads CASSLTGSGVTEAFF. Written as DNA, the CDR3 is TGCGCCAGCAGCTTGACAGGGTCGGGCGTCACTGAAGCTTTCTTT.

The V and J genes are TRBV29-1 and TRBJ1-1; D gene unclear. V lost 7 bases to trimming and J lost 4 bases, with 10 bases between them. This CDR3 has 11 amino acids. Germline CDR1 reads SQVTM; CDR2 reads ANQGSEA. The DNA for the CDR3 is TGCAGCGCCGGAATGGGCACTGAAGCTTTCTTT. Translating gives CSAGMGTEAFF.

In this sample, this clonotype turned up a few times. CDR3 coding DNA: TGTGCCAGCAGCTGGATCGATCCCGGGACAGGGGGAACTGAAGCTTTCTTT. It translates to CASSWIDPGTGGTEAFF. The chain joins TRBV5-6 to TRBJ1-1, with TRBD1 identical over 11 bases. CDR1 is SGHDT and CDR2 is YYEEEE in the germline V gene. J lost 5 bases, V lost 3 bases, and 12 bases had no gene match. The CDR3 sequence is 17 residues long. Full variable domain (outside the CDR3, taken from reference TRBV5-6 and TRBJ1-1): DAGVTQSPTHLIKTRGQQVTLRCSPKSGHDTVSWYQQALGQGPQFIFQYYEEEERQRGNFPDRFSGHQFPNYSSELNVNALLLGDSALYLCASSWIDPGTGGTEAFFGQGTRLTVV.

At least ten counts were recorded for this clonotype. V and J are TRBV20-1 and TRBJ2-7; D uncertain. CDR3 size: 13 residues. CDR1 and CDR2 from the germline V gene are DFQATT and SNEGSKA (reference sequence). V gave up 7 bases and J gave up 2 bases, with 15 bases separating them. The CDR3 DNA follows: TGCAGTGTCCAGAATCAAGTTACCTACGAGCAGTACTTC. Translating gives CSVQNQVTYEQYF.

This clonotype was found a few times. This chain uses TRBV30 with TRBJ2-3; either TRBD1 or TRBD2 may fit D (6 bases each). The CDR3 is 14 amino acids. The germline V gene has CDR1 GTSNPN and CDR2 SVGIG (reference sequence). Trimming removed 2 bases from V and 0 bases from J, with 9 bases in between. The CDR3 DNA follows: TGTGCCTGGAGTCGGGGGCTTAGCACAGATACGCAGTATTTT. It is translated as CAWSRGLSTDTQYF.

The chain employs TRBV7-2 and TRBJ2-5; D possibly matches TRBD1 or TRBD2 (6 bases each). Trimming removed 4 bases from V and 5 bases from J, with 17 bases in between. This CDR3 spans 15 amino acids. The V gene's germline CDR1 is SGHTA and CDR2 FQGNSA. CDR3 bases: TGTGCCAGCAGCTCTACTCAGGGGAGCGGGGAGACCCAGTACTTC. Protein: CASSSTQGSGETQYF.

This chain joins TRBV19 and TRBJ2-1; TRBD2 might be the D (6 bases). The germline V and J ends were trimmed by 3 bases and 10 bases, with 19 bases remaining between them. The CDR3 contains 15 residues. The germline V gene encodes CDR1 LNHDA and CDR2 SQIVND (reference sequence). CDR3 amino acids: CASSIRGTRDREQFF. The DNA for the CDR3 is TGTGCCAGTAGTATTCGTGGGACTCGAGATAGAGAGCAGTTCTTC.

J is TRBJ2-2 and V is TRBV7-3, with D tentatively TRBD2 (5 bases). CDR3 length: 13 amino acids. The ends were cut back, 2 bases at V and 6 bases at J, with 7 bases in the middle. Germline V gene lookup returns CDR1 SGHTA and CDR2 FQGTGA. The CDR3 nucleotides read TGTGCCAGCAGCTTAGTCGGGGCCGGGGAGCTGTTTTTT. It translates to CASSLVGAGELFF.

There are many counts of this clonotype. The chain uses TRBV7-7 and TRBJ2-3; D not resolved. The germline V and J ends were trimmed by 6 bases and 0 bases, with 10 bases remaining between them. CDR1 and CDR2 (germline): SSHAT, FNYEAQ (reference sequence). This CDR3 has 14 residues. CDR3 amino acids: CASSIGLSTDTQYF. CDR3 bases: TGTGCCAGCAGTATCGGGCTGAGCACAGATACGCAGTATTTT. The variable domain in full, with the rest retrieved from reference TRBV7-7 and TRBJ2-3, is GAGVSQSPRYKVTKRGQDVTLRCDPISSHATLYWYQQALGQGPEFLTYFNYEAQPDKSGLPSDRFSAERPEGSISTLTIQRTEQRDSAMYRCASSIGLSTDTQYFGPGTRLTVL.

This clonotype was seen ten or more times. This chain links TRBV24-1 with TRBJ1-2; no clear D. Germline V lookup: CDR1 KGHDR, CDR2 SFDVKD. Trimming stripped 9 bases from V and 6 bases from J, with 10 bases between. The CDR3 covers 11 residues. In DNA form, the CDR3 reads TGTGCCACCCTCAGCGGACATGGCTACACCTTC. Amino acids: CATLSGHGYTF.

In its sample, this clonotype was seen a few times. The J gene is TRBJ1-5, the V gene TRBV28; D remains ambiguous. Trimming left V 4 bases short and J 2 bases short, with 15 bases between. CDR1 is MDHEN and CDR2 is SYDVKM in the germline V gene. CDR3 length: 16 amino acids. CDR3: CASSWTVRRGNQPQHF. In DNA, the CDR3 is TGTGCCAGCAGTTGGACGGTCAGGAGGGGCAATCAGCCCCAGCATTTT.

The chain recombines TRBV6-5 with TRBJ1-5; 7 bases line up with TRBD1. Germline V gives CDR1 MNHEY, CDR2 SVGAGI. This CDR3 is 15 amino acids long. J lost 0 bases, V lost 6 bases, and 5 bases had no gene match. The CDR3 loop is CASRSRGGSNQPQHF. Written as DNA, the CDR3 is TGTGCCAGCAGAAGCAGGGGGGGTAGCAATCAGCCCCAGCATTTT.

This clonotype was seen more than once but under ten times. V gene TRBV20-1 combines with J gene TRBJ2-3; D not certain. This CDR3 contains 13 residues. V lost 2 bases, J lost 4 bases, and 10 bases lay in between. CDR1 is DFQATT, CDR2 SNEGSKA, per germline (reference sequence). CDR3 region: CSARSLWSDTQYF. In DNA, the CDR3 is TGCAGTGCTAGATCCCTCTGGTCAGATACGCAGTATTTT.

Comment on this clonotype: A read error may produce the germline difference seen at one junction end. The rearrangement links TRBV12-3 or TRBV12-4 to TRBJ1-2; unclear D gene. The CDR3 runs 14 residues. CDR3 amino acids: CASSPSRWRYGDTF. In nucleotides, the CDR3 is TGTGCCAGCAGCCCCTCCCGTTGGCGCTATGGCGACACCTTC.

This clonotype was detected ten times or more. The chain links TRBV28 to TRBJ2-7; 10 positions match TRBD1. The CDR3 has 18 amino acids. The trim removed 4 bases at V and 2 bases at J, leaving 14 bases unmatched. The germline CDR1 and CDR2 sequences are MDHEN and SYDVKM. This chain's CDR3 is CASSYSGGGQGGPYEQYF. For the CDR3, the DNA is TGTGCCAGCAGTTACTCCGGCGGTGGACAGGGGGGTCCCTACGAGCAGTACTTC.

The genes are TRBV5-4 and TRBJ2-3; weak D call: TRBD2 (5 bases). Germline loops: CDR1 SGHNT, CDR2 YYREEE (reference sequence). This CDR3 spans 15 amino acids. V was cut by 0 bases and J by 2 bases, with 10 bases left in between. CDR3: CASSLEQADTDTQYF. The CDR3, as DNA: TGTGCCAGCAGCTTGGAACAAGCGGACACAGATACGCAGTATTTT.

There are a few counts of this clonotype. The rearrangement joins TRBV20-1 to TRBJ1-5, with D tentatively TRBD1 (5 bases). The V end lost 6 bases, the J end lost 6 bases, and 21 bases lay between the germline ends. CDR3 length: 15 amino acids. Germline CDR1 is DFQATT and CDR2 is SNEGSKA (reference sequence). The CDR3 nucleotides read TGCAGTGCGGGGGGGATTCCCCTGTGGTCTCAGCCCCAGCATTTT. As protein: CSAGGIPLWSQPQHF.

The table lists this clonotype with many counts. The gene calls are TRBV7-2 and TRBJ1-1; D call uncertain. The CDR3 is made up of 13 amino acids. V lost 2 bases and J lost 5, with 9 bases in between. CDR1 and CDR2 (germline): SGHTA, FQGNSA. CDR3 nucleotide sequence: TGTGCCAGCAGCTTATTGGTGGAGACTGAAGCTTTCTTT. It specifies CASSLLVETEAFF.